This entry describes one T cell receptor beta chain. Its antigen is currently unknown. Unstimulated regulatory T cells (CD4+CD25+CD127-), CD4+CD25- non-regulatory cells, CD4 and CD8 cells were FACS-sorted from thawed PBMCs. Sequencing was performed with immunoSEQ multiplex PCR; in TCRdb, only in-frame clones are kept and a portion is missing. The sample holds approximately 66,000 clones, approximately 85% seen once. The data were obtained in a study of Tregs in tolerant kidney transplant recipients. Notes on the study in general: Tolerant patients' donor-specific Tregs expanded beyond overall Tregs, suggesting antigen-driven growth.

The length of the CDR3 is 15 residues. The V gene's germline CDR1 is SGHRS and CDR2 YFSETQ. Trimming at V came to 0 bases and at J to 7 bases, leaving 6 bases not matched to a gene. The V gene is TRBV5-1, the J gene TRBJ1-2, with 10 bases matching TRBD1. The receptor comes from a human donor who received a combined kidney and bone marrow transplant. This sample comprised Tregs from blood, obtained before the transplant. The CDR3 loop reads CASSLAYGTGVGYTF. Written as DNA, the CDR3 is TGCGCCAGCAGCTTGGCCTACGGGACAGGGGTTGGCTACACCTTC.